This record covers a single T cell receptor (beta chain). This specimen comes from a study of graft-versus-host responses after intestinal transplantation. Study details: Transplantation in recipients was multivisceral, liver-intestinal, or isolated intestinal. Recipients across the board were started on anti-thymocyte globulin induction, then kept on tacrolimus and steroids for around three years.

The CDR3 covers 16 residues. Germline CDR1 is SNHLY and CDR2 is FYNNEI. Trimming removed 6 bases from V and 0 bases from J, with 15 bases in between. The authors combined approximately 200,000 CFSE-labeled responder cells with approximately 200,000 irradiated, violet-dye-labeled stimulator cells in plates. TCRdb's table, derived via immunoSEQ multiplex PCR, lists solely in-frame clones and lacks some. The sample holds 17,000 or so clones, approximately 37% seen once. The study's findings and limits: Within the allografts of patients who had graft-donor T cell macrochimerism, graft-versus-host to host-versus-graft clonal ratios were high. The marrow of recipients harbored GvH clones, and ileum or blood showed some of them first.

The sample here was alloreactive CD8+ T cells from a mixed lymphocyte reaction culture, taken before intestinal transplant. Subset: CFSE-low proliferating T cells sorted from approximately 6-day pre-transplant mixed lymphocyte reaction (GvH or HvG direction). The genes are TRBV2 and TRBJ1-5, with a tentative D call TRBD1 (6 bases). The sequence derives from a human patient who received an intestinal transplant. This CDR3 reads CASSRTVDDSNQPQHF. Written as DNA, the CDR3 is TGTGCCAGCAGCAGGACAGTGGATGATAGCAATCAGCCCCAGCATTTT.